This T cell receptor beta chain was observed in a study of neurological immune-mediated disorders. Study as a whole: Multiple sclerosis patients numbered about 35, with about 30 relapsing-remitting and 3 secondary progressive.

This clonotype was counted ten times or more. Its cognate antigen is unknown. The output of every sequencing run, over 200 million TCR-beta sequences, came from 15-18 subjects. TCRdb used MiXCR to reprocess the 5' RACE reads, holding one entry per CDR3 protein. The sample has around 70,000 distinct CDR3 sequences; roughly 5% are singletons. Germline V lookup: CDR1 DFQATT, CDR2 SNEGSKA (reference sequence). The CDR3 has 13 amino acids. The J segment lost 4 bases and the V segment lost 5 bases, leaving 5 bases of the junction unmatched. Overall study results and limits: Association with the multiple sclerosis repertoire cluster was not found for any clinical or MRI feature.

Preparation of the unsorted libraries drew on 2 million PBMCs stored at -80 C. The clonotype was recovered from a woman aged 30 to 39 with multiple sclerosis. This sequence joins TRBV20-1 and TRBJ2-3, with 8 bases aligning to TRBD2. Sequenced: PBMCs. CDR3 coding DNA: TGCAGTGCTGCGCGGGGGGAGGCAGATACGCAGTATTTT. Residues: CSAARGEADTQYF.